These 25 T cell receptor beta chains originate from one sample sequenced in a study of blood T cell repertoires in COVID-19. Generated by immunoSEQ multiplex PCR, the TCRdb table keeps only in-frame clones and is missing some. This table holds roughly 200,000 clones, 88% found once. The source material was peripheral blood. These receptors came from a man aged 18 to 35 with active or convalescent COVID-19.

The DNA of the CDR3 is TGTGCCAGTAGTGGCAGGAAGGGACTAGCGGTGACCGGGGAGCTGTTTTTT. It yields the protein CASSGRKGLAVTGELFF. J is TRBJ2-2 and V is TRBV19; 11 bases are a match to TRBD2. Germline loops: CDR1 LNHDA, CDR2 SQIVND (reference sequence). Losses at the gene ends were 5 bases for V and 5 bases for J; bases not matched to a gene: 10. The CDR3 length is 17 residues.

The J gene is TRBJ2-3, the V gene TRBV7-9; a possible D gene is TRBD2 (5 bases). The CDR3 length is 15 residues. CDR1 is SEHNR and CDR2 is FQNEAQ in the germline V gene (reference sequence). Trimming stripped 5 bases from V and 0 bases from J, with 12 bases between. The CDR3 here is CASSSLRTSTDTQYF. In DNA, the CDR3 is TGTGCCAGCAGCAGCCTACGGACTAGCACAGATACGCAGTATTTT.

The rearrangement joins TRBV5-4 to TRBJ1-2; possibly TRBD1 for D (6 bases). Germline V lookup: CDR1 SGHNT, CDR2 YYREEE (reference sequence). V lost 0 bases and J lost 2, with 11 bases in between. The CDR3 sequence is 15 residues long. The CDR3 is CASSLGDRMNYGYTF. CDR3 sequence (DNA): TGTGCCAGCAGCTTGGGTGACAGGATGAACTATGGCTACACCTTC.

The gene calls are TRBV28 and TRBJ2-1, with a weak D call TRBD2 (6 bases). Trimming stripped 4 bases from V and 7 bases from J, with 14 bases between. The length of the CDR3 is 14 residues. Germline CDR1 and CDR2: MDHEN and SYDVKM. The CDR3 is CASSYRRGGNEQFF. The CDR3 DNA sequence: TGTGCCAGCAGTTATAGGAGGGGTGGAAATGAGCAGTTCTTC. Full variable domain (remainder filled in from reference TRBV28 and TRBJ2-1): DVKVTQSSRYLVKRTGEKVFLECVQDMDHENMFWYRQDPGLGLRLIYFSYDVKMKEKGDIPEGYSVSREKKERFSLILESASTNQTSMYLCASSYRRGGNEQFFGPGTRLTVL.

The V call is TRBV4-1, the J call TRBJ1-2; the match to TRBD1 covers 8 bases. Trimming took 2 bases from V and 7 from J; bases not matched to a gene: 9. CDR3 length equals 15 residues. Germline loops: CDR1 MGHRA, CDR2 YSYEKL. CDR3 DNA: TGCGCCAGCAGCCAACCGGACAGGGAAATGGGTGGCTACACCTTC. Amino acid sequence: CASSQPDREMGGYTF.

The count of this clone is one. V usage is TRBV7-9 and J usage is TRBJ2-1, with D possibly matching TRBD2 (6 bases). V lost 2 bases to trimming and J lost 8 bases, with 13 bases between them. The CDR3 is 14 residues long. Germline V gene data show CDR1 as SEHNR and CDR2 as FQNEAQ (reference sequence). The CDR3 reads CASSLSTASDEQFF. The CDR3 DNA sequence: TGTGCCAGCAGCTTAAGTACGGCTAGCGATGAGCAGTTCTTC.

V and J are TRBV18 and TRBJ2-7; TRBD1 is a possible D gene (7 bases). CDR1 is KGHSH, CDR2 LQKENI, per germline. There are 13 residues in the CDR3. Trimming stripped 5 bases from V and 3 bases from J, with 11 bases between. CDR3 region: CASSAGQNYEQYF. The DNA for the CDR3 is TGTGCCAGCTCAGCGGGACAGAACTACGAGCAGTACTTC.

The rearrangement links TRBV6-1 to TRBJ1-1; no clear D gene. This CDR3 region has 13 residues. CDR1 is MNHNS, CDR2 SASEGT, per germline. Trimming removed 2 bases at V and 13 bases at J, with 17 bases between. This chain's CDR3 is CASSENLGGIGFF. In nucleotides, the CDR3 is TGTGCCAGCAGTGAAAATTTGGGAGGCATAGGTTTCTTT.

This chain uses TRBV7-3 with TRBJ2-3; the match to TRBD2 covers 9 bases. J gave up 0 bases and V 5 bases, and 3 bases lay outside the gene matches. The CDR3 extends over 15 amino acids. Per germline, CDR1 SGHTA and CDR2 FQGTGA. The CDR3 loop is CASSVLAGSTDTQYF. The CDR3 nucleotides are TGTGCCAGCAGCGTTCTAGCGGGGAGCACAGATACGCAGTATTTT.

To note about this clone: The same CDR3 can be traced to other DNA sequences in this sample. J is TRBJ2-3 and V is TRBV2; 11 bases agree with TRBD2. The germline V gene has CDR1 SNHLY and CDR2 FYNNEI. The CDR3 length is 15 residues. After removal of 5 bases from V and 1 base from J, the junction contained 2 bases not matched to a gene. The CDR3 sequence is CASSPTSGGTDTQYF. CDR3 in DNA: TGTGCCAGCAGTCCGACTAGCGGGGGCACAGATACGCAGTATTTT.

The chain has TRBV2 and TRBJ1-3, with 7 bases matching TRBD1. The CDR3 totals 16 residues. Trimming removed 5 bases from V and 7 bases from J; junction bases left unmatched: 14. Germline CDR1 is SNHLY and CDR2 is FYNNEI. In DNA form, the CDR3 reads TGTGCCAGCAGTATTACAGACAGGGCAGCTTCTAACACCATATATTTT. This gives the protein CASSITDRAASNTIYF.

The chain employs TRBV7-2 and TRBJ2-3; D is ambiguous. Trimming stripped 7 bases from V and 5 bases from J, with 7 bases between. The germline V gene has CDR1 SGHTA and CDR2 FQGNSA. The CDR3 extends over 11 amino acids. Here the CDR3 DNA reads TGTGCCAGCACCCGGAGAGATACGCAGTATTTT. Protein sequence: CASTRRDTQYF.

The genes are TRBV6-1 and TRBJ1-4; TRBD1 matches at 8 bases. V trimming: 3 bases; J trimming: 8 bases; junction bases outside the gene matches: 5. This CDR3 has 14 amino acids. Germline loops: CDR1 MNHNS, CDR2 SASEGT. The CDR3 nucleotides are TGTGCCAGCAGTGATGGACAGGGAAGGGAAAAACTGTTTTTT. Protein product: CASSDGQGREKLFF.

This clone showed up just a few times. The chain is built from TRBV28 and TRBJ2-3, with 9 bases lining up with TRBD2. CDR3 length: 15 residues. Trimming took 3 bases from V and 4 from J; bases not matched to a gene: 5. Germline CDR1 reads MDHEN; CDR2 reads SYDVKM. CDR3 sequence (DNA): TGTGCCAGCAGTTTCGCTAGCGGGACCGCAGATACGCAGTATTTT. Amino acid sequence: CASSFASGTADTQYF.

The CDR3 sequence: CASTPGVTSTDTQYF. The CDR3 region has the DNA TGTGCCAGCACCCCGGGAGTAACCAGCACAGATACGCAGTATTTT. The J gene is TRBJ2-3, the V gene TRBV6-5, with TRBD2 as a possible D gene (6 bases). There are 15 residues in the CDR3. V was shortened by 7 bases and J by 0 bases, with 14 bases between the two germline ends. Germline CDR1 and CDR2: MNHEY and SVGAGI.

The chain combines TRBV9 with TRBJ1-3; D unclear. Germline values: CDR1 SGDLS, CDR2 YYNGEE. Trimming cost V 0 bases and J 3 bases, with 7 bases left between them. CDR3 length: 14 residues. This chain's CDR3 is CASSVDSGGNTIYF. The CDR3 coding sequence is TGTGCCAGCAGCGTAGACTCTGGTGGAAACACCATATATTTT.

DNA for the CDR3: TGTGCCAGCAGTGAAGTGGGAGCAACTAATGAAAAACTGTTTTTT. This translates into CASSEVGATNEKLFF. The chain uses TRBV6-1 and TRBJ1-4; D ambiguous. The V end lost 1 base, the J end lost 0 bases, and 6 bases lay between the germline ends. Germline V gene data show CDR1 as MNHNS and CDR2 as SASEGT. The CDR3 has 15 residues.

The V gene is TRBV5-1, the J gene TRBJ2-3, with D possibly matching TRBD1 (7 bases). The V gene lost 3 bases and the J gene lost 0 bases, with 17 bases spanning the gap. The V gene's germline CDR1 is SGHRS and CDR2 YFSETQ. This CDR3 region has 17 residues. For the CDR3, the DNA is TGCGCCAGCAGCTCGGGACAGCCGGGACTTAGCACAGATACGCAGTATTTT. Residues: CASSSGQPGLSTDTQYF.

The chain combines TRBV27 with TRBJ1-1, with 11 bases matching TRBD1. Trimming cost V 0 bases and J 1 base; bases outside gene matches: 4. Germline CDR1 MNHEY, CDR2 SMNVEV (reference sequence). This CDR3 contains 17 residues. The CDR3 bases are TGTGCCAGCAGTTTATCGGGACAGGGGGTTCGGAACACTGAAGCTTTCTTT. Its translation is CASSLSGQGVRNTEAFF.

J is TRBJ1-2 and V is TRBV2, with unresolved D. V gave up 4 bases and J gave up 7 bases, with 16 bases separating them. Germline CDR1 SNHLY, CDR2 FYNNEI. This CDR3 is built from 14 residues. The DNA of the CDR3 is TGTGCCAGCAGTGCGTCCCAGGATTCGTCTGGCTACACCTTC. It yields the protein CASSASQDSSGYTF. The full variable domain, completed using reference TRBV2 and TRBJ1-2, is EPEVTQTPSHQVTQMGQEVILRCVPISNHLYFYWYRQILGQKVEFLVSFYNNEISEKSEIFDDQFSVERPDGSNFTLKIRSTKLEDSAMYFCASSASQDSSGYTFGSGTRLTVV.

The chain uses TRBV6-1 and TRBJ2-1; TRBD2 matches 8 bases. The junction had 9 bases not matched to a gene; V was cut back by 2 bases and J by 9 bases. The CDR3 is made up of 15 amino acids. The germline V gene encodes CDR1 MNHNS and CDR2 SASEGT. The CDR3 nucleotides read TGTGCCAGCAGTGAAAGACGGGGGGGGAACCTTGAGCAGTTCTTC. This translates into CASSERRGGNLEQFF.

This clone was recorded many times. The chain links TRBV6-4 to TRBJ2-3; 11 positions match TRBD2. CDR3 length: 15 residues. Trimming removed 0 bases from V and 4 bases from J; junction bases left unmatched: 0. Germline V lookup: CDR1 MRHNA, CDR2 SNTAGT. The CDR3 sequence: CASSDSSGGADTQYF. CDR3 coding DNA: TGTGCCAGCAGTGACTCTAGCGGGGGGGCAGATACGCAGTATTTT.

The chain uses TRBV6-5 and TRBJ2-7; TRBD1 matches 8 bases. The V gene's germline CDR1 is MNHEY and CDR2 SVGAGI. V lost 2 bases and J lost 5; bases outside the gene matches: 5. The CDR3 is made up of 14 amino acids. For the CDR3, the DNA is TGTGCCAGCAGTTACGAGACAGGGGCCGACGAGCAGTACTTC. Encoded protein: CASSYETGADEQYF.

In this sample, this clone turned up a few times. In nucleotides, the CDR3 is TGTGCCAGCAGCGTTGGCGGGGGTTACAATGAGCAGTTCTTC. It codes for CASSVGGGYNEQFF. The chain employs TRBV9 and TRBJ2-1; 7 bases align to TRBD2. V lost 2 bases and J lost 4; bases outside the gene matches: 3. CDR3 size: 14 residues. Germline-derived CDR1 and CDR2 are SGDLS and YYNGEE.

The count of this clone is one. The V gene is TRBV28, the J gene TRBJ1-2; weak D call: TRBD1 (5 bases). Germline assignment: CDR1 MDHEN and CDR2 SYDVKM. V was cut by 5 bases and J by 1 base, with 14 bases left in between. The CDR3 runs 15 residues. The CDR3 loop is CASSLQVAINYGYTF. CDR3 in DNA: TGTGCCAGCAGTCTACAGGTGGCAATTAACTATGGCTACACCTTC.